The rows below give T cell receptor beta chains drawn from one sample of a study of blood T cell repertoires in COVID-19. Here immunoSEQ multiplex PCR was the method, and the copy in TCRdb shows in-frame clones only, minus some. The data contain about 79,000 clones, 75% to 90% of them singletons. The sequenced sample consisted of peripheral blood. Receptor source: a man between 70 and 80 years old with active or convalescent COVID-19. CDR3s include the opening cysteine and the closing phenylalanine or tryptophan. Each record gives: V gene, clone size, D gene, J gene, CDR3 protein, CDR3 DNA. A D gene is named only where the DNA matches it firmly. Some rows have no size entry. The others give once, few or many, or a class for an expanded clone.

TRBV7-2	.	TRBD2	TRBJ2-1	CASSSRTSGSNEQFF	TGTGCCAGCAGCTCGCGGACTAGCGGGAGTAATGAGCAGTTCTTC
TRBV3-1/TRBV3-2	.	TRBD2	TRBJ2-3	CASSPRLAGGTDTQYF	TGTGCCAGCAGCCCCCGACTAGCGGGAGGCACAGATACGCAGTATTTT
TRBV11-1	once	.	TRBJ1-1	CASSAQVRGSNTEAFF	TGTGCCAGCAGCGCACAGGTCCGGGGGTCCAACACTGAAGCTTTCTTT
TRBV7-8	.	.	TRBJ1-6	CASSSGGLGGEAPLHF	TGTGCCAGCAGCTCCGGTGGGCTCGGGGGGGAGGCACCCCTCCACTTT
TRBV28	.	TRBD1	TRBJ1-3	CASILSSGTGGSGNTIYF	TGTGCCAGCATTCTTTCGAGTGGGACAGGGGGTTCTGGAAACACCATATATTTT
TRBV19	.	.	TRBJ1-6	CASSDRQTFQNSPLHF	TGTGCCAGTAGTGATAGGCAGACATTTCAGAATTCACCCCTCCACTTT
TRBV6-5	.	.	TRBJ1-3	CASSTASSGNTIYF	TGTGCCAGCAGTACAGCCTCCTCTGGAAACACCATATATTTT
TRBV1	.	.	TRBJ1-2	CTSSQLDRGNYGYTF	TGCACCAGCAGCCAACTAGACAGGGGGAACTATGGCTACACCTTC
TRBV6-6	.	TRBD1	TRBJ1-1	CASRHRDRALRAFF	TGTGCCAGCAGGCACCGGGACAGGGCCCTGAGAGCTTTCTTT
TRBV28	once	TRBD1	TRBJ1-6	CASTGQGSPNSPLHF	TGTGCCAGCACGGGACAGGGTTCTCCTAATTCACCCCTCCACTTT
TRBV18	.	TRBD2	TRBJ2-7	CASSPGLAAEQYF	TGTGCCAGCTCACCAGGGCTAGCGGCCGAGCAGTACTTC
TRBV10-3	.	.	TRBJ1-2	CAISDPSNYGYTF	TGTGCCATCAGTGACCCCTCTAACTATGGCTACACCTTC
TRBV5-4	.	.	TRBJ1-1	CASSGETQATEAFF	TGTGCCAGCAGCGGGGAGACCCAAGCCACTGAAGCTTTCTTT
TRBV7-8	.	.	TRBJ2-7	CASSFGGSEQYF	TGTGCCAGCAGCTTCGGAGGCTCCGAGCAGTACTTC
TRBV3-1/TRBV3-2	few	TRBD1	TRBJ2-7	CASSQDGTASYEQYF	TGTGCCAGCAGCCAAGATGGGACAGCGTCCTACGAGCAGTACTTC
TRBV6-7	.	.	TRBJ2-6	CSDSSGLPVRANVLTF	TGTTCTGATAGTTCGGGACTGCCTGTTAGGGCCAACGTCCTGACTTTC
TRBV19	.	TRBD1	TRBJ1-5	CASSRQGNQPQHF	TGTGCCAGTAGTCGACAGGGGAATCAGCCCCAGCATTTT
TRBV27	.	TRBD1	TRBJ2-1	CASSFHRGDEQFF	TGTGCCAGCAGTTTTCACAGGGGTGATGAGCAGTTCTTC
TRBV7-2	.	.	TRBJ2-7	CASSPQQGGAGEQYF	TGTGCCAGCAGCCCACAACAGGGTGGGGCGGGCGAGCAGTACTTC
TRBV6-5	once	TRBD1	TRBJ1-5	CASRATGGQPQHF	TGTGCCAGCAGGGCCACAGGGGGCCAGCCCCAGCATTTT
TRBV6-6	.	TRBD2	TRBJ2-6	CASSSQTTMSGRPWGSGANVLTF	TGTGCCAGCAGCTCACAAACTACCATGAGCGGGAGGCCGTGGGGCTCTGGGGCCAACGTCCTGACTTTC
TRBV7-9	.	.	TRBJ2-1	CASSLEQGGNEQFF	TGTGCCAGCAGCTTGGAGCAGGGAGGCAATGAGCAGTTCTTC
TRBV19	.	.	TRBJ1-2	CASSIGTYDHGYTF	TGTGCCAGTAGTATAGGGACTTACGACCATGGCTACACCTTC
TRBV5-1	.	TRBD1	TRBJ1-6	CASSPRGQSYNSPLHF	TGCGCCAGCAGCCCCCGGGGACAGAGCTATAATTCACCCCTCCACTTT
TRBV7-3	.	.	TRBJ2-3	CASSKTWTDTQYF	TGTGCCAGCAGCAAGACTTGGACAGATACGCAGTATTTT
TRBV7-2	.	.	TRBJ2-7	CASSLSRSSSYEQYF	TGTGCCAGCAGCTTAAGTCGCTCTAGCTCCTACGAGCAGTACTTC
TRBV5-6	.	.	TRBJ2-7	CASSPGASYEQYF	TGTGCCAGCAGTCCAGGGGCGAGCTACGAGCAGTACTTC
TRBV25-1	.	.	TRBJ1-6	CASSEGVRASYNSPLHF	TGTGCCAGCAGTGAAGGGGTCAGGGCCTCCTATAATTCACCCCTCCACTTT
TRBV6-2/TRBV6-3	once	.	TRBJ1-1	CASSYSLQKAFF	TGTGCCAGCAGTTACTCGCTCCAGAAGGCTTTCTTT
TRBV21-1	.	.	TRBJ1-2	CASRKTSRTGFNYGYTF	TGTGCCAGCAGAAAAACCTCTAGGACAGGATTCAACTATGGCTACACCTTC
TRBV11-3	.	.	TRBJ1-1	CASSLRGGAEAFF	TGTGCCAGCAGCCTCCGGGGGGGGGCTGAAGCTTTCTTT
TRBV30	once	TRBD1	TRBJ1-1	CAWSYGQGKTEAFF	TGTGCCTGGAGCTATGGACAGGGGAAAACTGAAGCTTTCTTT
TRBV11-2	.	TRBD1	TRBJ2-1	CASSLLSGQGHYNEQFF	TGTGCCAGCAGCTTATTATCGGGACAGGGGCACTACAATGAGCAGTTCTTC
TRBV4-2	.	.	TRBJ1-5	CASSQGPEVVLQPQHF	TGTGCCAGCAGCCAAGGACCGGAGGTCGTCCTCCAGCCCCAGCATTTT
TRBV27	few	TRBD1	TRBJ1-6	CASSSTGADSPLHF	TGTGCCAGCAGTTCCACAGGGGCGGATTCACCCCTCCACTTT
TRBV29-1	.	.	TRBJ1-2	CSVEPREGHLGGYGYTF	TGCAGCGTTGAACCGCGAGAAGGACACTTAGGTGGGTATGGCTACACCTTC
TRBV11-1	once	TRBD1	TRBJ1-1	CASSPGQGNTEAFF	TGTGCCAGCAGCCCGGGACAGGGCAACACTGAAGCTTTCTTT
TRBV27	.	.	TRBJ1-2	CASSFGASRDYGYTF	TGTGCCAGCAGTTTCGGCGCTAGTCGTGACTATGGCTACACCTTC
TRBV5-6	few	.	TRBJ2-7	CASSTGHSSYEQYF	TGTGCCAGCAGCACAGGGCATAGCTCCTACGAGCAGTACTTC
TRBV29-1	.	.	TRBJ1-1	CSVDVNTEAFF	TGCAGCGTTGACGTGAACACTGAAGCTTTCTTT
TRBV28	.	TRBD2	TRBJ2-7	CASSFPTSGRGWGEQYF	TGTGCCAGCAGTTTCCCCACTAGCGGGAGGGGGTGGGGCGAGCAGTACTTC
TRBV5-1	.	TRBD1	TRBJ1-3	CASSLTGVGNTIYF	TGCGCCAGCAGCTTGACAGGGGTTGGAAACACCATATATTTT
TRBV30	.	.	TRBJ2-3	CAWSVGSGSTDTQYF	TGTGCCTGGAGTGTCGGGAGCGGAAGCACAGATACGCAGTATTTT
TRBV30	.	.	TRBJ2-5	CAWIPQGRETQYF	TGTGCCTGGATACCTCAGGGGAGAGAGACCCAGTACTTC
TRBV15	.	TRBD1	TRBJ1-3	CATSRNRGLGNTIYF	TGTGCCACCAGCAGGAACAGGGGTCTCGGAAACACCATATATTTT
TRBV4-1	.	.	TRBJ1-5	CASSLIRGSNQPQHF	TGCGCCAGCAGCCTTATCCGCGGTAGCAATCAGCCCCAGCATTTT
TRBV30	.	TRBD1	TRBJ1-2	CAWRLDRGFGYGYTF	TGTGCCTGGCGTTTGGACAGGGGTTTTGGCTATGGCTACACCTTC
TRBV2	.	.	TRBJ1-2	CASRIQIGYTF	TGTGCCAGCAGGATACAGATTGGCTACACCTTC
TRBV27	few	.	TRBJ2-5	CASSLSNAPQETQYF	TGTGCCAGCAGTTTATCGAACGCGCCGCAAGAGACCCAGTACTTC
TRBV30	.	TRBD1	TRBJ1-2	CAWKNRDRGSGYTF	TGTGCCTGGAAAAACCGGGACAGGGGATCCGGCTACACCTTC
TRBV28	.	.	TRBJ2-7	CASTGGHGYEQYF	TGTGCCAGCACGGGGGGCCACGGCTACGAGCAGTACTTC
TRBV28	.	TRBD1	TRBJ2-2	CASRRPQGAPNTGELFF	TGTGCCAGCAGACGTCCCCAGGGGGCGCCGAACACCGGGGAGCTGTTTTTT
TRBV28	.	TRBD1	TRBJ2-1	CASSSGTGGYNEQFF	TGTGCCAGCAGTTCCGGGACAGGGGGATACAATGAGCAGTTCTTC
TRBV7-9	.	.	TRBJ1-6	CASSLTGGSPLHF	TGTGCCAGCAGCTTAACAGGAGGGTCACCCCTCCACTTT
TRBV30	once	TRBD2	TRBJ2-3	CAWTPGLAGAADTQYF	TGTGCCTGGACCCCCGGACTAGCGGGAGCTGCAGATACGCAGTATTTT
TRBV28	.	TRBD1	TRBJ1-1	CASSRKQGAGSTEAFF	TGTGCCAGCAGTAGAAAACAGGGGGCTGGGAGCACTGAAGCTTTCTTT
TRBV7-2	once	.	TRBJ1-2	CASSLEGSAGRGYTF	TGTGCCAGCAGCTTAGAGGGGTCGGCAGGGCGAGGCTACACCTTC
TRBV18	.	.	TRBJ1-2	CASSLRDGGQSYGYTF	TGTGCCAGCTCCCTCAGGGACGGGGGGCAAAGCTATGGCTACACCTTC
TRBV2	medium-sized	.	TRBJ2-5	CASRTGDQETQYF	TGTGCCAGTAGAACAGGTGACCAAGAGACCCAGTACTTC